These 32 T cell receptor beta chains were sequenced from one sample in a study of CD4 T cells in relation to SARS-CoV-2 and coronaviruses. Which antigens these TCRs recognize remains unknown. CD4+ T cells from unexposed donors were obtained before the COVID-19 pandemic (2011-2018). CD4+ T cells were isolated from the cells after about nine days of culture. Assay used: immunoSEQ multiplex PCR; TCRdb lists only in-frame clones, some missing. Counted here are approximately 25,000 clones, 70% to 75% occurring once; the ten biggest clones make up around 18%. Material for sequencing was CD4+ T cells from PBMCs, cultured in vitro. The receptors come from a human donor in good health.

The CDR3: CSVWAGGAFF. CDR3 DNA sequence: TGCAGTGTATGGGCAGGGGGAGCTTTCTTT. The V and J genes are TRBV20-1 and TRBJ1-1; 7 nucleotides match TRBD1. Germline V CDR1 and CDR2: DFQATT, SNEGSKA (reference sequence). This CDR3 region has 10 residues. The V gene end was trimmed by 7 bases and the J gene end by 10 bases; junction bases not matched to a gene: 6.

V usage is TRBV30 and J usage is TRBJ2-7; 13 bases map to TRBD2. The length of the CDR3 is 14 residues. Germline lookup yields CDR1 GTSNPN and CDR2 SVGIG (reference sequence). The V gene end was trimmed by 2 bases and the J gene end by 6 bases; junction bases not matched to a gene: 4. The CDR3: CAWSPGLAGVEQYF. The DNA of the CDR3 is TGTGCCTGGAGTCCCGGACTAGCGGGAGTCGAGCAGTACTTC.

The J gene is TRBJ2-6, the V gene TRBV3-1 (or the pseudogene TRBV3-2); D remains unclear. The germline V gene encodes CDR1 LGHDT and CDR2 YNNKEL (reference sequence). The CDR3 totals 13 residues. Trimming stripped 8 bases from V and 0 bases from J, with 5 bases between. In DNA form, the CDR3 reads TGTGCCAGCTCTAACTCTGGGGCCAACGTCCTGACTTTC. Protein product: CASSNSGANVLTF.

The CDR3 coding sequence is TGTGCCAGTAGTCTGGGACTAGCGGGAGGGCCAGTCGCCGAGCAGTACTTC. It is translated as CASSLGLAGGPVAEQYF. The J gene is TRBJ2-7, the V gene TRBV19; 16 bases align to TRBD2. The CDR3 consists of 17 residues. The germline V gene has CDR1 LNHDA and CDR2 SQIVND (reference sequence). V lost 5 bases, J lost 6 bases, and 10 bases stayed unmatched.

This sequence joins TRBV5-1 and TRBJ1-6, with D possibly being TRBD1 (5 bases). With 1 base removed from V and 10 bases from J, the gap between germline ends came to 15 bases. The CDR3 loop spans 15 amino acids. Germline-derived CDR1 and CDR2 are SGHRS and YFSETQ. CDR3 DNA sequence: TGCGCCAGCAGCTTGTCTGGCCAGGGTGTGTCACCCCTCCACTTT. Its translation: CASSLSGQGVSPLHF. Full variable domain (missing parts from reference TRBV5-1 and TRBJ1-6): KAGVTQTPRYLIKTRGQQVTLSCSPISGHRSVSWYQQTPGQGLQFLFEYFSETQRNKGNFPGRFSGRQFSNSRSEMNVSTLELGDSALYLCASSLSGQGVSPLHFGNGTRLTVT.

CDR3 protein: CAWSVKSTGVGYTF. In DNA form, the CDR3 reads TGTGCCTGGAGTGTGAAGTCGACAGGGGTTGGCTACACCTTC. The chain recombines TRBV30 with TRBJ1-2, with 8 nucleotides matching TRBD1. CDR1 and CDR2 (germline): GTSNPN, SVGIG (reference sequence). With 0 bases clipped from V and 7 bases from J, the junction kept 7 bases outside the gene matches. The CDR3 contains 14 residues.

The CDR3 coding sequence is TGTGCCACCAGCAGGGGCCCTCTAGAAGAAGCTTTCTTT. Translation: CATSRGPLEEAFF. The genes are TRBV15 and TRBJ1-1; D uncertain. Germline values: CDR1 LNHNV, CDR2 YYDKDF (reference sequence). The V and J ends lost 3 bases and 8 bases respectively, with 13 bases between them. The CDR3 is 13 amino acids.

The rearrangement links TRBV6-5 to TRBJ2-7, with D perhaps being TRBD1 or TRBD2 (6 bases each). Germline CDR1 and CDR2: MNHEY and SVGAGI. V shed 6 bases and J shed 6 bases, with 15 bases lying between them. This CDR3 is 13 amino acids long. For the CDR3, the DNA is TGTGCCAGCAGCGGAGGGCAGGGGACCGAGCAGTACTTC. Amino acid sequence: CASSGGQGTEQYF.

The CDR3 coding sequence is TGCGCCAGCGCGCGGGACACTTTCTACGAGCAGTACTTC. Its translation is CASARDTFYEQYF. This rearrangement joins TRBV5-1 to TRBJ2-7, with D perhaps TRBD1 or TRBD2 (6 bases each). Trimming stripped 7 bases from V and 3 bases from J, with 14 bases between. Germline CDR1 reads SGHRS; CDR2 reads YFSETQ. This CDR3 is 13 amino acids long.

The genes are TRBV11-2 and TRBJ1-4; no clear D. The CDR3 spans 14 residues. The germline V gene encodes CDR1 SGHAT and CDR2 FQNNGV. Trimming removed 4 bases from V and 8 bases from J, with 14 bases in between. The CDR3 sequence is CASSSLGFGEKLFF. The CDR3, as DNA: TGTGCCAGCAGCTCCCTGGGCTTTGGGGAAAAACTGTTTTTT.

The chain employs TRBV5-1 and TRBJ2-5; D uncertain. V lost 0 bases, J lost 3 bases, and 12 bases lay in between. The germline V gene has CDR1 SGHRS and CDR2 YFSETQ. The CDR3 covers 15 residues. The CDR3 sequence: CASSLVKRQEETQYF. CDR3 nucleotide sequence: TGCGCCAGCAGCTTGGTTAAGAGGCAGGAAGAGACCCAGTACTTC.

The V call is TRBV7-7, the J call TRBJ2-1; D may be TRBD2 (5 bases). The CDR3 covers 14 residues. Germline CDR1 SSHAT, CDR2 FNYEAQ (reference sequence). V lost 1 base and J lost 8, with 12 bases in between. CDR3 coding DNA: TGTGCCAGCAGCTTAGGGCTAGCAACAGATGAGCAGTTCTTC. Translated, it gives CASSLGLATDEQFF. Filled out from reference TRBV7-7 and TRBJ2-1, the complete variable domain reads GAGVSQSPRYKVTKRGQDVTLRCDPISSHATLYWYQQALGQGPEFLTYFNYEAQPDKSGLPSDRFSAERPEGSISTLTIQRTEQRDSAMYRCASSLGLATDEQFFGPGTRLTVL.

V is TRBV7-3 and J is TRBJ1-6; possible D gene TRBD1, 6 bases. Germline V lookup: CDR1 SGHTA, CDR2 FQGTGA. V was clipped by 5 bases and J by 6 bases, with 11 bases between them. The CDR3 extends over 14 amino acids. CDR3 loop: CASSTTGINSPLHF. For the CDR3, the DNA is TGTGCCAGCAGCACAACAGGGATTAATTCACCCCTCCACTTT.

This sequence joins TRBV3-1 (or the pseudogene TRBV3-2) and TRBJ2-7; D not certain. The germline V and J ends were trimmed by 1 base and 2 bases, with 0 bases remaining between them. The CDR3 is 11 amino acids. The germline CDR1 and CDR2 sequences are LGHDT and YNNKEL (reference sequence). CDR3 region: CASSQAYEQYF. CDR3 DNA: TGTGCCAGCAGCCAAGCCTACGAGCAGTACTTC.

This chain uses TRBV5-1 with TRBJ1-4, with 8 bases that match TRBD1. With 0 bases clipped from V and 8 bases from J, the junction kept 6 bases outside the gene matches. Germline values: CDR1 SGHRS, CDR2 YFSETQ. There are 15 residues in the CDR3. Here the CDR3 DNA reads TGCGCCAGCAGCTTGGCCCAGGGGGCTGGCGAAAAACTGTTTTTT. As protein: CASSLAQGAGEKLFF. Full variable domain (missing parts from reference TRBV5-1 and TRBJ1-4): KAGVTQTPRYLIKTRGQQVTLSCSPISGHRSVSWYQQTPGQGLQFLFEYFSETQRNKGNFPGRFSGRQFSNSRSEMNVSTLELGDSALYLCASSLAQGAGEKLFFGSGTQLSVL.

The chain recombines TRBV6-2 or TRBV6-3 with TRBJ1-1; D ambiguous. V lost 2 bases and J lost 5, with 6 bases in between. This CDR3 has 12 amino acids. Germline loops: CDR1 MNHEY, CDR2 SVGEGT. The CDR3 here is CASSYSSTEAFF. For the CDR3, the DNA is TGTGCCAGCAGTTACAGCAGTACTGAAGCTTTCTTT.

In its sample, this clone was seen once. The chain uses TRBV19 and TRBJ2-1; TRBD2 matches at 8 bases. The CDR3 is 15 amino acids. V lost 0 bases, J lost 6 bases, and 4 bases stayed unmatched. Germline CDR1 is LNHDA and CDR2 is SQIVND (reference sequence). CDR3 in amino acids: CASSIDRGLVNEQFF. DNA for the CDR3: TGTGCCAGTAGTATAGATCGGGGACTAGTCAATGAGCAGTTCTTC.

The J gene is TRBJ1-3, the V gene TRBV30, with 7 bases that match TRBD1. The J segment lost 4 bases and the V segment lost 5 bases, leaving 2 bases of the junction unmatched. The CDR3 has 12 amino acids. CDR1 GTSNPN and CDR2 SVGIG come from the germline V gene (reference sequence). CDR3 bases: TGTGCCTGGTCGGGACAGGGAAACACCATATATTTT. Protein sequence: CAWSGQGNTIYF.

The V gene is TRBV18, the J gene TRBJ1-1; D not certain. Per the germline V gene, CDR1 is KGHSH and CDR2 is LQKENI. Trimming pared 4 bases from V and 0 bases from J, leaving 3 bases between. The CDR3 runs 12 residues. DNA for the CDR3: TGTGCCAGCTCACTTGTGAACACTGAAGCTTTCTTT. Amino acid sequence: CASSLVNTEAFF.

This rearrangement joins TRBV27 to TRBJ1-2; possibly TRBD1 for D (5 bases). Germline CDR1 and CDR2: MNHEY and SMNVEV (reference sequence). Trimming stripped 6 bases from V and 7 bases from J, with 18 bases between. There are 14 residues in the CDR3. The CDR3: CASSAGVQAFGYTF. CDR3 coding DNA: TGTGCCAGCAGCGCCGGGGTACAGGCTTTTGGCTACACCTTC.

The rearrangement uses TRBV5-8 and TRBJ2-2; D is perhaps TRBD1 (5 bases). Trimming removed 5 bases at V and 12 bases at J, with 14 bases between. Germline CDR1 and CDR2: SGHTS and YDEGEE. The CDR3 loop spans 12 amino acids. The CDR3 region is CASRGLDVKLFF. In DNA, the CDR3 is TGTGCCAGCAGGGGGCTTGACGTGAAGCTGTTTTTT.

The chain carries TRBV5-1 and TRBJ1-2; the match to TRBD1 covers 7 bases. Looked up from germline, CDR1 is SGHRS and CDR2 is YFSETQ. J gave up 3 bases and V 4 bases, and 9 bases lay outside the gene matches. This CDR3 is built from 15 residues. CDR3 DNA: TGCGCCAGCAGCCGAACCGGGACAGCCGACTATGGCTACACCTTC. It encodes CASSRTGTADYGYTF.

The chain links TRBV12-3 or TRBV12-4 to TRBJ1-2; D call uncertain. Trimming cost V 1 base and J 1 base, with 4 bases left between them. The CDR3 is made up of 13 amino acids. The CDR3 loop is CASSLGLNYGYTF. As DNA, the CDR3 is TGTGCCAGCAGTTTAGGGCTTAACTATGGCTACACCTTC.

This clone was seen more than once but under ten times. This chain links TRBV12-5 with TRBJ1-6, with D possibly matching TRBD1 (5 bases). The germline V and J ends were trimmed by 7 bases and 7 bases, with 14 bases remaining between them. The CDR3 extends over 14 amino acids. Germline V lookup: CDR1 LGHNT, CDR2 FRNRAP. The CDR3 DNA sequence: TGTGCTAGTGCTCGTGACAGTTCAAATTCACCCCTCCACTTT. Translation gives CASARDSSNSPLHF.

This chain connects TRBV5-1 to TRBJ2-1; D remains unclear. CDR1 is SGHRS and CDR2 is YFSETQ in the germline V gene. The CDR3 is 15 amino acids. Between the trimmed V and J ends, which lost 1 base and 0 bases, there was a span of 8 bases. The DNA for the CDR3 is TGCGCCAGCAGCTTGCGGCGTTCCTCCTACAATGAGCAGTTCTTC. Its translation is CASSLRRSSYNEQFF.

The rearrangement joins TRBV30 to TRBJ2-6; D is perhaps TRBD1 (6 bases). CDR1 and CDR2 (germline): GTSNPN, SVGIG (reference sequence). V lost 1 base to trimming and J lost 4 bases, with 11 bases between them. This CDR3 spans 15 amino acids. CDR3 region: CAWSGQVGGANVLTF. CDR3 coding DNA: TGTGCCTGGAGTGGACAGGTGGGGGGGGCCAACGTCCTGACTTTC.

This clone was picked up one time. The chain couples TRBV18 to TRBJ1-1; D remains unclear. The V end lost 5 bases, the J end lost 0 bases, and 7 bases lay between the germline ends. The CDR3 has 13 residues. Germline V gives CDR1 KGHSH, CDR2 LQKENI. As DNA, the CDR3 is TGTGCCAGCTCAACCAGTATGAACACTGAAGCTTTCTTT. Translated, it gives CASSTSMNTEAFF.

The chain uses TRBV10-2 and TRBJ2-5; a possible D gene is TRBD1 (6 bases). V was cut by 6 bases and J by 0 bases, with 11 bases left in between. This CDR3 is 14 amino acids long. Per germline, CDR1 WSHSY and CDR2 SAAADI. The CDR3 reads CASSDGQYQETQYF. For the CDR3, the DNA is TGCGCCAGCAGCGATGGACAGTACCAAGAGACCCAGTACTTC.

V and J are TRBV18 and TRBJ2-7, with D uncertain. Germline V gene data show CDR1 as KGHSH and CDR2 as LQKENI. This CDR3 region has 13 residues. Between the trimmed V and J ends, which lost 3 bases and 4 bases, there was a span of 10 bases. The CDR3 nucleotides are TGTGCCAGCTCACCTATGTCCGGGTACGAGCAGTACTTC. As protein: CASSPMSGYEQYF.

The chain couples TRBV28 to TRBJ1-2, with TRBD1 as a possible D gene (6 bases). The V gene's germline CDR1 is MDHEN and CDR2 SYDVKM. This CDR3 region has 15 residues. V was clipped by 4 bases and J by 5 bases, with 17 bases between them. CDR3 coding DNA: TGTGCCAGCAGTTCCCCCAGAAGGGGGGTGTATGGCTACACCTTC. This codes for CASSSPRRGVYGYTF.

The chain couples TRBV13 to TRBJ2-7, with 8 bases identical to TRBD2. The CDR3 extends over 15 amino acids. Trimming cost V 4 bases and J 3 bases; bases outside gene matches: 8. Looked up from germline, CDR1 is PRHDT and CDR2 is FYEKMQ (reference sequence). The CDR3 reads CASSSPGSGSYEQYF. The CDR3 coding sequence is TGTGCCAGCAGCTCCCCGGGGAGCGGGAGCTACGAGCAGTACTTC.

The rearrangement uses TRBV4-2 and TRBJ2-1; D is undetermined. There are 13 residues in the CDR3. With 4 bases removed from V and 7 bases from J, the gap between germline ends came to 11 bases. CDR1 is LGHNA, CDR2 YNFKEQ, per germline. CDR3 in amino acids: CASSPFSANEQFF. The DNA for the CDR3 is TGTGCCAGCAGCCCTTTTAGTGCAAATGAGCAGTTCTTC.